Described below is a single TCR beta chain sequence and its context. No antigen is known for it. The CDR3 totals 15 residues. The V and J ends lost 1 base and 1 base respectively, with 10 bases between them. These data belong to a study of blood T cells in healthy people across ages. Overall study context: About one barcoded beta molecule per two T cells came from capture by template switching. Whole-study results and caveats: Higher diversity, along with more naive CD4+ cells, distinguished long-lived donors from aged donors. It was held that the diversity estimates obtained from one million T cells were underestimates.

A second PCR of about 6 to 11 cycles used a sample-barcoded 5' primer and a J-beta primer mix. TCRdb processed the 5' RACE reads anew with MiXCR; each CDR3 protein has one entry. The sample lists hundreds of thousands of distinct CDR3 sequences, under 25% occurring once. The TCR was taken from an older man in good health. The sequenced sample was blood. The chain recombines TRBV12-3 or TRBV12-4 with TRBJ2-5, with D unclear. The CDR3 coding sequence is TGTGCCAGCAGTTTAGGTTTCGGACCCCAAGAGACCCAGTACTTC. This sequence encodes CASSLGFGPQETQYF.